Below, 18 T cell receptor beta chains from the same sample are listed, as sequenced in a study of T cell repertoires in cytomegalovirus infection. No antigens are known for them. MiXCR, applied by TCRdb to the reads, yields one record per CDR3 protein. The sample lists 450,000 to 650,000 distinct CDR3 sequences; approximately 40% were seen once. This specimen was cultured PBMCs, taken from culture after CMV antigen stimulation. These TCRs come from a human donor in good health (CMV status not recorded). Some clones in this sample may be carry-over from other donors' samples.

This clonotype has more than one count but fewer than ten. The gene calls are TRBV10-3 and TRBJ2-7, with 10 bases matching TRBD2. The J segment lost 9 bases and the V segment lost 5 bases, leaving 10 bases of the junction unmatched. The germline V gene has CDR1 ENHRY and CDR2 SYGVKD. The CDR3 sequence is 14 residues long. The CDR3 loop reads CAISSLAGTSTQYF. In DNA, the CDR3 is TGTGCCATCAGTTCACTAGCGGGAACCTCCACGCAGTACTTC.

The V gene is TRBV6-1, the J gene TRBJ2-7; D unclear. V was clipped by 4 bases and J by 0 bases, with 7 bases between them. This CDR3 is 13 amino acids long. Germline V lookup: CDR1 MNHNS, CDR2 SASEGT. The CDR3 DNA sequence: TGTGCCAGCAGTGGCTCAAGCTCCTACGAGCAGTACTTC. This gives the protein CASSGSSSYEQYF.

The rearrangement joins TRBV4-3 to TRBJ2-5, with D tentatively TRBD1 (6 bases). Trimming removed 0 bases from V and 5 bases from J, with 10 bases in between. The length of the CDR3 is 14 residues. Germline CDR1 and CDR2: LGHNA and YSLEER. CDR3: CASSQEVGAETQYF. CDR3 DNA sequence: TGCGCCAGCAGCCAAGAGGTGGGGGCGGAGACCCAGTACTTC.

This clonotype was seen just once. The chain has TRBV11-2 and TRBJ1-2; D unresolved. Trimming shortened V by 8 bases and J by 4 bases, and 20 bases separated the two germline ends. CDR3 length equals 15 residues. Germline CDR1 reads SGHAT; CDR2 reads FQNNGV. CDR3: CASGPRVRRPYGYTF. CDR3 nucleotide sequence: TGTGCCAGCGGCCCCCGGGTCAGGCGACCCTATGGCTACACCTTC.

The chain carries TRBV28 and TRBJ2-1; 9 nucleotides align to TRBD2. CDR3 length equals 16 residues. Germline V lookup: CDR1 MDHEN, CDR2 SYDVKM. Losses at the gene ends were 3 bases for V and 3 bases for J; bases not matched to a gene: 6. CDR3 in DNA: TGTGCCAGCAGTTTTGTGGCGGGGGGGGGCTACAATGAGCAGTTCTTC. Translation gives CASSFVAGGGYNEQFF. Together with reference TRBV28 and TRBJ2-1, the CDR3 gives the full variable domain: DVKVTQSSRYLVKRTGEKVFLECVQDMDHENMFWYRQDPGLGLRLIYFSYDVKMKEKGDIPEGYSVSREKKERFSLILESASTNQTSMYLCASSFVAGGGYNEQFFGPGTRLTVL.

CDR3 loop: CASTPGASNQPQHF. The CDR3 nucleotides read TGTGCCAGCACCCCAGGTGCCAGCAATCAGCCCCAGCATTTT. This chain links TRBV6-1 with TRBJ1-5; unclear D gene. Germline loops: CDR1 MNHNS, CDR2 SASEGT. The CDR3 has 14 residues. Deletions cut 7 bases from V and 1 base from J, with 11 bases between.

This clonotype came up a few times. The chain recombines TRBV12-3 or TRBV12-4 with TRBJ1-2, with D unresolved. V shed 5 bases and J shed 0 bases, with 13 bases lying between them. The CDR3 loop spans 15 amino acids. The CDR3 coding sequence is TGTGCCAGCAGTCCACCGCTTGAGGCTAACTATGGCTACACCTTC. Encoded protein: CASSPPLEANYGYTF.

The sample holds one count of this clonotype. The CDR3 coding sequence is TGTGCCAGCAGCTTCCTTAAGGCCGGACAAGAGACCCAGTACTTC. The encoded protein is CASSFLKAGQETQYF. The rearrangement uses TRBV7-9 and TRBJ2-5; D not certain. The V end was cut by 3 bases, the J end by 2 bases, with 13 bases between. The CDR3 is 15 residues long. The germline V gene encodes CDR1 SEHNR and CDR2 FQNEAQ (reference sequence).

This clonotype came up a few times. The chain employs TRBV7-9 and TRBJ2-7, with 7 bases fitting TRBD2. The CDR3 is 15 residues long. V lost 4 bases, J lost 2 bases, and 8 bases stayed unmatched. The germline gives CDR1 SEHNR, CDR2 FQNEAQ (reference sequence). CDR3 region: CASSSGLGGTYEQYF. The CDR3 nucleotides read TGTGCCAGCAGCTCTGGACTAGGAGGGACCTACGAGCAGTACTTC.

This rearrangement joins TRBV4-1 to TRBJ2-1, with 7 nucleotides matching TRBD2. The CDR3 runs 15 residues. The V and J ends lost 5 bases and 13 bases, in that order; junction bases with no gene match: 17. The V gene's germline CDR1 is MGHRA and CDR2 YSYEKL. DNA of the CDR3: TGCGCCAGCAGCTTAAATTCAATAAGCGGGGTAGTTCAGTTCTTC. Translation gives CASSLNSISGVVQFF.

This clonotype came up many times. This chain joins TRBV7-2 and TRBJ1-5; no clear D. Deletions cut 0 bases from V and 5 bases from J, with 11 bases between. Looked up from germline, CDR1 is SGHTA and CDR2 is FQGNSA. The CDR3 runs to 15 residues. The CDR3 DNA sequence: TGTGCCAGCAGCTTAGCCGGGGAAGTTCATCAGCCCCAGCATTTT. It encodes CASSLAGEVHQPQHF.

This clonotype was recorded a few times. This sequence joins TRBV7-2 and TRBJ2-1; no definite D call. There are 14 residues in the CDR3. Germline CDR1 reads SGHTA; CDR2 reads FQGNSA. With 3 bases removed from V and 5 bases from J, the gap between germline ends came to 11 bases. CDR3 sequence reads: CASSFFLSHNEQFF. Here the CDR3 DNA reads TGTGCCAGCAGCTTCTTTTTGTCCCACAATGAGCAGTTCTTC.

This sequence joins TRBV20-1 and TRBJ2-3; 11 nucleotides agree with TRBD2. The germline gives CDR1 DFQATT, CDR2 SNEGSKA (reference sequence). CDR3 length: 19 amino acids. The V segment lost 5 bases and the J segment 2 bases; nucleotides outside the gene matches: 18. CDR3 region: CSAPALTSGGPLFTDTQYF. In DNA, the CDR3 is TGCAGTGCTCCGGCTCTCACTAGCGGGGGCCCCCTGTTCACAGATACGCAGTATTTT.

The chain links TRBV7-4 to TRBJ2-2; D may match TRBD1 or TRBD2 (5 bases each). Trimming cost V 3 bases and J 2 bases, with 10 bases left between them. Germline V lookup: CDR1 SGHVT, CDR2 SQSDAQ. The CDR3 has 15 residues. The CDR3 nucleotides are TGTGCCAGCAGCTTTATGTGGGACAACACCGGGGAGCTGTTTTTT. Its protein product is CASSFMWDNTGELFF.

The chain has TRBV5-1 and TRBJ2-3, with D unresolved. The CDR3 spans 16 residues. Trimming took off 3 bases at V and 0 bases at J, with 14 bases between the two ends. Germline loops: CDR1 SGHRS, CDR2 YFSETQ. CDR3 region: CASSSLVDRSTDTQYF. The CDR3 region has the DNA TGCGCCAGCAGCTCGCTCGTTGACCGGAGCACAGATACGCAGTATTTT.

The chain carries TRBV5-6 and TRBJ2-2; D possibly corresponds to TRBD1 (6 bases). The CDR3 is 14 amino acids. Deletions cut 5 bases from V and 0 bases from J, with 8 bases between. CDR1 is SGHDT and CDR2 is YYEEEE in the germline V gene. The CDR3 nucleotides are TGTGCCAGCAGACAGGGACCGAACACCGGGGAGCTGTTTTTT. It encodes CASRQGPNTGELFF.

This clonotype was picked up a small number of times. The chain employs TRBV27 and TRBJ1-1; D might be TRBD1 (5 bases). V was clipped by 6 bases and J by 4 bases, with 15 bases between them. This CDR3 has 14 amino acids. In germline, CDR1 is MNHEY, CDR2 SMNVEV (reference sequence). This CDR3 is CASSPFGGSTEAFF. The CDR3 nucleotides are TGTGCCAGCAGCCCCTTCGGGGGAAGCACTGAAGCTTTCTTT.

The rearrangement joins TRBV20-1 to TRBJ2-5; 11 bases match TRBD1. The CDR3 loop spans 17 amino acids. Looked up from germline, CDR1 is DFQATT and CDR2 is SNEGSKA (reference sequence). J was trimmed by 5 bases and V by 0 bases; bases with no gene match: 11. The CDR3 protein is CSARDTLGTGGPETQYF. In DNA form, the CDR3 reads TGCAGTGCTAGAGATACCCTCGGGACAGGGGGGCCGGAGACCCAGTACTTC.